This entry concerns a single TCR beta chain. The data belong to a study of shared clonotypes between healthy human individuals. V gave up 1 base and J gave up 2 bases, with 8 bases separating them. This CDR3 region has 14 residues. Germline V CDR1 and CDR2: SGHNT, YYREEE (reference sequence). The protocol was immunoSEQ multiplex PCR, while the TCRdb copy is restricted to in-frame clones and leaves out a portion. Counted here are roughly 410,000 clones, 96% occurring once; the ten biggest clones make up about 0.34%. Source material: memory CD8+ T cells sorted from blood. Subset denoted: CD45RO+ cells pooled with CCR7-negative TemRA cells. The chain has TRBV5-4 and TRBJ2-3; D gene uncertain. This clonotype was sampled from a man aged 30 to 45 in good health. CDR3 sequence: CASSLSLYTDTQYF. The CDR3, as DNA: TGTGCCAGCAGCTTGAGTCTCTACACAGATACGCAGTATTTT.